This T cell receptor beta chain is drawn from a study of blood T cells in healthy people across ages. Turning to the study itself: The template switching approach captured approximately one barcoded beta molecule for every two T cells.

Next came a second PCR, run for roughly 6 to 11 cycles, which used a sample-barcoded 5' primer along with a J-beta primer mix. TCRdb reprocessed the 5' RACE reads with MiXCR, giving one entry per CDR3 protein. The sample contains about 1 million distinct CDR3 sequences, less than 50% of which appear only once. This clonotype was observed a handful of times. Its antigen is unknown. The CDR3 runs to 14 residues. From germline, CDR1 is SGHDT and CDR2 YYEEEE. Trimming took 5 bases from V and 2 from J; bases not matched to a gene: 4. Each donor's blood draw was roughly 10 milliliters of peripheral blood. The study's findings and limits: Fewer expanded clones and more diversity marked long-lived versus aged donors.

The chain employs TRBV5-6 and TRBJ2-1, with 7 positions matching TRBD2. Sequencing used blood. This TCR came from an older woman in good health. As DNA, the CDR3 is TGTGCCAGCAGACTGGGGAGGGCCTACAATGAGCAGTTCTTC. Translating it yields CASRLGRAYNEQFF.